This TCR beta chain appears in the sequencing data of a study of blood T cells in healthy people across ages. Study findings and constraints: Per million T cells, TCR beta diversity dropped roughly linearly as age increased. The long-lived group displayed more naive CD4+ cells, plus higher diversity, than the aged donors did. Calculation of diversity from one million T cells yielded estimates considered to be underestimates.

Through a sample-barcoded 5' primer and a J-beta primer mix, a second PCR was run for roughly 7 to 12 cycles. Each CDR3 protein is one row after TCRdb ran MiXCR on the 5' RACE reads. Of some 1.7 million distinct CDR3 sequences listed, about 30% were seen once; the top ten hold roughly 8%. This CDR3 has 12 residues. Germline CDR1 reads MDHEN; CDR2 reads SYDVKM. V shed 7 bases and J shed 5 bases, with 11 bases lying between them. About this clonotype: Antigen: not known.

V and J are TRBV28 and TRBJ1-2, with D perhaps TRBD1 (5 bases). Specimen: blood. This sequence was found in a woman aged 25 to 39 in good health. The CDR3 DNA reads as TGTGCCAGCACCCGACAGATATATGGCTACACCTTC. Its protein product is CASTRQIYGYTF.